These 21 T cell receptor beta chains share one sample of origin, sequenced in a study of cytomegalovirus exposure and HLA in healthy donors. In the PCR, 60 Vbeta and 13 Jbeta primers were used. Repertoires were generated with immunoSEQ multiplex PCR, while TCRdb's copy carries only in-frame clones and drops some. The sample consists of 130,000 to 150,000 clones, 60% to 85% of them appearing once. The sequenced material came from PBMCs. Source of these receptors: a woman aged 35 to 49 in good health and CMV-seropositive.

This chain uses TRBV11-2 with TRBJ1-4, with TRBD1 as a possible D gene (5 bases). CDR3 size: 16 residues. V lost 6 bases to trimming and J lost 3 bases, with 17 bases between them. CDR1 is SGHAT, CDR2 FQNNGV, per germline. CDR3 region: CASSDPRGTANEKLFF. Written as DNA, the CDR3 is TGTGCCAGCAGTGACCCGCGCGGGACGGCTAATGAAAAACTGTTTTTT.

V usage is TRBV7-6 and J usage is TRBJ2-1, with 9 nucleotides matching TRBD1. Unmatched junction bases numbered 5, after V lost 0 bases and J lost 8 bases. The CDR3 covers 15 residues. The germline V gene has CDR1 SGHVS and CDR2 FNYEAQ. The CDR3 sequence: CASSLAGQGYDEQFF. CDR3 in DNA: TGTGCCAGCAGCTTAGCGGGACAGGGCTATGATGAGCAGTTCTTC. The full variable domain, rest sourced from reference TRBV7-6 and TRBJ2-1, is GAGVSQSPRYKVTKRGQDVALRCDPISGHVSLYWYRQALGQGPEFLTYFNYEAQQDKSGLPNDRFSAERPEGSISTLTIQRTEQRDSAMYRCASSLAGQGYDEQFFGPGTRLTVL.

The chain combines TRBV10-3 with TRBJ2-7; 8 bases map to TRBD1. Germline trimming cut 4 bases from V and 2 bases from J; bases unmatched to any gene: 1. Per germline, CDR1 ENHRY and CDR2 SYGVKD. The CDR3 length is 13 residues. CDR3 sequence reads: CAISGTGPYEQYF. The CDR3 nucleotides read TGTGCCATCAGTGGGACAGGGCCCTACGAGCAGTACTTC.

As for this clone: This CDR3 is also generated by other DNA sequences in the sample. J is TRBJ1-2 and V is TRBV29-1; D is perhaps TRBD1 (5 bases). The CDR3 consists of 11 residues. V was shortened by 2 bases and J by 5 bases, with 6 bases between the two germline ends. Germline V gene sequence: CDR1 SQVTM, CDR2 ANQGSEA. The CDR3 DNA is TGCAGCGTTGAACGGGGGTATGGCTACACCTTC. It is translated as CSVERGYGYTF.

About this clone: One junction end disagrees with the germline gene, perhaps due to a read error. The J gene is TRBJ2-5, the V gene TRBV4-1; 9 bases agree with TRBD2. The CDR3 spans 19 residues. Germline V gene data show CDR1 as MGHRA and CDR2 as YSYEKL. Here the CDR3 reads CVSSQLSGSSGGLQETQYF. The CDR3 region has the DNA TGCGTCAGCAGCCAACTCTCCGGGTCCAGCGGGGGGCTCCAAGAGACCCAGTACTTC.

This clone was detected a few times. The chain uses TRBV6-1 and TRBJ1-1; a possible D gene is TRBD1 (5 bases). Germline CDR1 and CDR2: MNHNS and SASEGT. The V gene lost 2 bases and the J gene lost 1 base, with 14 bases spanning the gap. CDR3 length equals 16 residues. CDR3 bases: TGTGCCAGCAGTGAATGGTGGCACGGACAGAACACTGAAGCTTTCTTT. It is translated as CASSEWWHGQNTEAFF.

The chain employs TRBV5-6 and TRBJ1-3; TRBD1 matches 7 bases. The length of the CDR3 is 15 residues. Germline V CDR1 and CDR2: SGHDT, YYEEEE. Trimming at V came to 2 bases and at J to 5 bases, leaving 7 bases not matched to a gene. The CDR3 region is CASSLLQGTRNTIYF. As DNA, the CDR3 is TGTGCCAGCAGCTTACTACAGGGGACAAGAAACACCATATATTTT.

The chain uses TRBV18 and TRBJ2-7; 13 bases align to TRBD2. Germline CDR1 reads KGHSH; CDR2 reads LQKENI. J was trimmed by 0 bases and V by 4 bases; bases with no gene match: 6. This CDR3 comprises 17 residues. The CDR3 loop reads CASSQGTSGVSSYEQYF. The DNA of the CDR3 is TGTGCCAGCTCACAAGGGACTAGCGGGGTCAGCTCCTACGAGCAGTACTTC.

The chain combines TRBV10-3 with TRBJ2-1; TRBD1 might be the D (6 bases). The V gene's germline CDR1 is ENHRY and CDR2 SYGVKD. V was clipped by 2 bases and J by 5 bases, with 22 bases between them. The CDR3 extends over 18 amino acids. The CDR3 DNA reads TGTGCCATCAGTGAGATTCCTTTAACAGGGTCTAGGGACAATGAGCAGTTCTTC. It specifies CAISEIPLTGSRDNEQFF.

The V and J genes are TRBV6-5 and TRBJ1-1; D is unresolved. Germline V lookup: CDR1 MNHEY, CDR2 SVGAGI. This CDR3 contains 14 residues. Trimming removed 5 bases at V and 2 bases at J, with 12 bases between. The CDR3 region is CASSADPTNTEAFF. CDR3 nucleotide sequence: TGTGCCAGCAGTGCCGACCCGACTAACACTGAAGCTTTCTTT.

The chain employs TRBV5-1 and TRBJ1-6; D gene unclear. Trimming left V 2 bases short and J 9 bases short, with 18 bases between. Germline V gene data show CDR1 as SGHRS and CDR2 as YFSETQ. The CDR3 sequence is 16 residues long. The DNA for the CDR3 is TGCGCCAGCAGCTTAACAACAGCTAATATCGGTTCACCCCTCCACTTT. It specifies CASSLTTANIGSPLHF. Supplemented by reference TRBV5-1 and TRBJ1-6, the full variable domain reads KAGVTQTPRYLIKTRGQQVTLSCSPISGHRSVSWYQQTPGQGLQFLFEYFSETQRNKGNFPGRFSGRQFSNSRSEMNVSTLELGDSALYLCASSLTTANIGSPLHFGNGTRLTVT.

V usage is TRBV11-2 and J usage is TRBJ2-5, with D perhaps TRBD2 (5 bases). The germline CDR1 and CDR2 sequences are SGHAT and FQNNGV. CDR3 length: 16 amino acids. The V end was cut by 0 bases, the J end by 2 bases, with 13 bases between. DNA of the CDR3: TGTGCCAGCAGCTTAGATAGGGTTAGAGGGCAAGAGACCCAGTACTTC. This gives the protein CASSLDRVRGQETQYF.

This clone is a singleton in its sample. The chain combines TRBV7-9 with TRBJ1-3; D unresolved. Trimming removed 4 bases at V and 2 bases at J, with 3 bases between. The CDR3 sequence is 12 residues long. Germline V gene data show CDR1 as SEHNR and CDR2 as FQNEAQ (reference sequence). The CDR3 is CASSSTGNTIYF. The CDR3 coding sequence is TGTGCCAGCAGCTCTACTGGAAACACCATATATTTT.

The rearrangement joins TRBV27 to TRBJ1-2; perhaps TRBD1 as D (5 bases). CDR1 is MNHEY, CDR2 SMNVEV, per germline (reference sequence). The ends were cut back, 4 bases at V and 1 base at J, with 13 bases in the middle. This CDR3 has 15 amino acids. The CDR3 loop reads CASSSGQPFNYGYTF. The CDR3 coding sequence is TGTGCCAGCAGTTCCGGACAACCGTTTAACTATGGCTACACCTTC.

This clone turned up a few times. The rearrangement links TRBV5-1 to TRBJ2-3; TRBD1 matches at 11 bases. Germline lookup yields CDR1 SGHRS and CDR2 YFSETQ. The CDR3 covers 16 residues. Trimming at V came to 4 bases and at J to 1 base, leaving 5 bases not matched to a gene. The CDR3 region is CASSPGQGVGTDTQYF. Here the CDR3 DNA reads TGCGCCAGCAGCCCGGGACAGGGGGTGGGCACAGATACGCAGTATTTT.

The chain recombines TRBV9 with TRBJ2-5, with D possibly being TRBD2 (6 bases). The CDR3 runs to 14 residues. Germline V gives CDR1 SGDLS, CDR2 YYNGEE. The germline V and J ends were trimmed by 0 bases and 4 bases, with 10 bases remaining between them. Written as DNA, the CDR3 is TGTGCCAGCAGCGTAGTCGGGGGTCTAGAGACCCAGTACTTC. Protein product: CASSVVGGLETQYF. Together with reference TRBV9 and TRBJ2-5, the CDR3 gives the full variable domain: DSGVTQTPKHLITATGQRVTLRCSPRSGDLSVYWYQQSLDQGLQFLIQYYNGEERAKGNILERFSAQQFPDLHSELNLSSLELGDSALYFCASSVVGGLETQYFGPGTRLLVL.

This sequence joins TRBV6-5 and TRBJ2-1; 15 nucleotides line up with TRBD2. With V trimmed by 4 bases and J by 15 bases, 4 bases remained unmatched. The CDR3 contains 13 residues. Germline CDR1 is MNHEY and CDR2 is SVGAGI. Here the CDR3 reads CASSFGTSGGLFF. The CDR3, as DNA: TGTGCCAGCAGTTTTGGGACTAGCGGGGGGTTGTTCTTC.

In DNA, the CDR3 is TGTGCCACCGGAAGGGGGACGGAGATCACAGATACGCAGTATTTT. Protein product: CATGRGTEITDTQYF. This chain uses TRBV10-3 with TRBJ2-3; weak D call: TRBD1 (6 bases). Trimming cost V 10 bases and J 2 bases, with 19 bases left between them. Germline-derived CDR1 and CDR2 are ENHRY and SYGVKD. The CDR3 has 15 residues.

This clone was observed a handful of times. The chain uses TRBV6-1 and TRBJ2-4, with D tentatively TRBD1 (8 bases). Trimming shortened V by 2 bases and J by 1 base, and 15 bases separated the two germline ends. The CDR3 consists of 17 residues. The germline gives CDR1 MNHNS, CDR2 SASEGT. The CDR3 sequence is CASSETTGEGAKNIQYF. In DNA, the CDR3 is TGTGCCAGCAGTGAAACGACAGGGGAGGGTGCCAAAAACATTCAGTACTTC.

This clone was seen more than once but under ten times. The V and J genes are TRBV10-2 and TRBJ1-5; TRBD1 agrees at 9 bases. Germline V gives CDR1 WSHSY, CDR2 SAAADI. V dropped 6 bases and J dropped 5; count of bases not matched to a gene: 5. The CDR3 extends over 14 amino acids. The CDR3 DNA reads as TGCGCCAGCAGCCGAACAGGGGGCGATCAGCCCCAGCATTTT. This translates into CASSRTGGDQPQHF.

J is TRBJ1-1 and V is TRBV18; 10 nucleotides align to TRBD1. The germline V gene has CDR1 KGHSH and CDR2 LQKENI. The CDR3 spans 17 residues. The trim removed 6 bases at V and 11 bases at J, leaving 21 bases unmatched. CDR3 coding DNA: TGTGCCAGCTCGGGGGGACCGACAGGGGGCGAGATGGGTGTGGCTTTCTTT. It codes for CASSGGPTGGEMGVAFF. Together with reference TRBV18 and TRBJ1-1, the CDR3 gives the full variable domain: NAGVMQNPRHLVRRRGQEARLRCSPMKGHSHVYWYRQLPEEGLKFMVYLQKENIIDESGMPKERFSAEFPKEGPSILRIQQVVRGDSAAYFCASSGGPTGGEMGVAFFGQGTRLTVV.